The 26 T cell receptor beta chains in this list originate from one sample, sequenced in a study of T-cell reconstitution after alpha-beta-depleted transplantation in children. TCRbeta library construction was performed incorporating unique molecular identifiers. TCRdb processed the PCR reads anew with MiXCR; each CDR3 protein has one entry. The data contain over 70,000 distinct CDR3 sequences, 10% to 15% of them singletons. The source material was PBMCs from the stem cell graft donor, sampled from the stem cell graft. These receptors all come from a human donor who donated a stem cell graft to a child with inherited bone marrow failure.

This clonotype has ten or more counts. The chain combines TRBV20-1 with TRBJ2-7; tentatively, D is TRBD1 (6 bases). The germline CDR1 and CDR2 sequences are DFQATT and SNEGSKA (reference sequence). Between the trimmed V and J ends, which lost 7 bases and 2 bases, there was a span of 18 bases. The CDR3 is 14 amino acids. CDR3 DNA: TGCAGTGTCAGAACAGGGCGGGTGGCCTACGAGCAGTACTTC. The encoded protein is CSVRTGRVAYEQYF.

This clonotype was seen many times. V usage is TRBV25-1 and J usage is TRBJ2-3, with D possibly TRBD2 on 5 matching bases. The CDR3 contains 15 residues. Trimming took 2 bases from V and 3 from J, leaving 12 bases between them. In germline, CDR1 is MGHDK, CDR2 SYGVNS. This chain's CDR3 is CASSEPRRLTDTQYF. CDR3 bases: TGTGCCAGCAGTGAACCCCGACGACTAACAGATACGCAGTATTTT.

The chain couples TRBV2 to TRBJ2-6; D is undetermined. CDR1 SNHLY and CDR2 FYNNEI come from the germline V gene. V lost 7 bases and J lost 2, with 12 bases in between. This CDR3 is built from 15 residues. CDR3 sequence reads: CASTDPQAGANVLTF. CDR3 DNA: TGTGCCAGCACCGACCCGCAGGCTGGGGCCAACGTCCTGACTTTC.

Many counts were recorded for this clonotype. The chain joins TRBV6-2 or TRBV6-3 to TRBJ2-2; D remains unclear. V was cut by 0 bases and J by 2 bases, with 7 bases left in between. In germline, CDR1 is MNHEY, CDR2 SVGEGT. This CDR3 is 15 amino acids long. The CDR3 reads CASSYSIANTGELFF. Written as DNA, the CDR3 is TGTGCCAGCAGTTACTCGATAGCTAACACCGGGGAGCTGTTTTTT.

This clonotype was observed many times. This sequence joins TRBV7-9 and TRBJ2-7; D is undetermined. Trimming took 5 bases from V and 2 from J, leaving 10 bases between them. CDR3 size: 13 residues. Germline V gene sequence: CDR1 SEHNR, CDR2 FQNEAQ (reference sequence). The CDR3 DNA follows: TGTGCCAGCAGCCCCGACTCGACCTACGAGCAGTACTTC. It encodes CASSPDSTYEQYF.

This clonotype was detected many times. This chain connects TRBV6-2 or TRBV6-3 to TRBJ1-2, with 9 bases lining up with TRBD1. The CDR3 is made up of 13 amino acids. V gave up 6 bases and J gave up 8 bases; unmatched junction bases: 7. Germline V gene sequence: CDR1 MNHEY, CDR2 SVGEGT. The CDR3 coding sequence is TGTGCCAGCAGCCACCACGACAGGGGGGGCTACACCTTC. Amino acid sequence: CASSHHDRGGYTF.

This clonotype was observed many times. The chain employs TRBV20-1 and TRBJ1-1, with no clear D. The CDR3 has 14 amino acids. The V end was cut by 2 bases, the J end by 6 bases, with 16 bases between. Germline CDR1 is DFQATT and CDR2 is SNEGSKA (reference sequence). The CDR3 reads CSARMGSREAEAFF. The CDR3 nucleotides read TGCAGTGCTAGAATGGGGAGTAGGGAAGCTGAAGCTTTCTTT.

This clonotype appeared many times. This rearrangement joins TRBV7-2 to TRBJ2-3, with D possibly TRBD2 on 6 matching bases. The CDR3 spans 14 residues. Germline values: CDR1 SGHTA, CDR2 FQGNSA. Trimming took off 6 bases at V and 6 bases at J, with 16 bases between the two ends. Here the CDR3 DNA reads TGTGCCAGCAGGGGGGGACTTCCGTCGGATACGCAGTATTTT. Its protein product is CASRGGLPSDTQYF. The full variable domain, completed using reference TRBV7-2 and TRBJ2-3, is GAGVSQSPSNKVTEKGKDVELRCDPISGHTALYWYRQSLGQGLEFLIYFQGNSAPDKSGLPSDRFSAERTGGSVSTLTIQRTQQEDSAVYLCASRGGLPSDTQYFGPGTRLTVL.

The chain joins TRBV5-1 to TRBJ2-1, with D perhaps TRBD2 (6 bases). With 5 bases removed from V and 14 bases from J, the gap between germline ends came to 20 bases. The CDR3 contains 13 residues. Germline CDR1 and CDR2: SGHRS and YFSETQ. CDR3 sequence reads: CASRQLFTRREFF. The CDR3, as DNA: TGCGCCAGCAGACAGTTATTTACCCGGAGGGAGTTCTTC.

The CDR3 bases are TGTGCCAGCAGTTGGGACTCCAATCAGCCCCAGCATTTT. Amino acids: CASSWDSNQPQHF. This chain joins TRBV28 and TRBJ1-5; tentatively, D is TRBD1 (5 bases). Trimming cost V 4 bases and J 3 bases, with 7 bases left between them. This CDR3 has 13 amino acids. CDR1 is MDHEN and CDR2 is SYDVKM in the germline V gene.

This clonotype was counted many times. The CDR3 region is CASSQGLAGDEQYF. Here the CDR3 DNA reads TGCGCCAGCAGCCAAGGACTAGCGGGAGACGAGCAGTACTTC. J is TRBJ2-7 and V is TRBV4-1; TRBD2 matches 12 bases. V lost 1 base to trimming and J lost 5 bases; unmatched junction nucleotides: 0. This CDR3 contains 14 residues. CDR1 is MGHRA, CDR2 YSYEKL, per germline.

This clonotype was detected a few times. The chain couples TRBV7-9 to TRBJ2-7; no clear D. Trimming cost V 5 bases and J 3 bases, with 20 bases left between them. Germline loops: CDR1 SEHNR, CDR2 FQNEAQ (reference sequence). The CDR3 has 16 amino acids. The CDR3 DNA reads as TGTGCCAGCAGCCAACATATCAAAGGAAACTACTACGAGCAGTACTTC. It specifies CASSQHIKGNYYEQYF.

At least ten counts were recorded for this clonotype. V and J are TRBV20-1 and TRBJ2-3; 11 nucleotides align to TRBD1. Trimming took 6 bases from V and 4 from J; bases not matched to a gene: 6. CDR3 length equals 14 residues. Per germline, CDR1 DFQATT and CDR2 SNEGSKA (reference sequence). Written as DNA, the CDR3 is TGCAGTGCAGCCCCGGGACAGGGGGCAGATACGCAGTATTTT. Its translation is CSAAPGQGADTQYF.

J is TRBJ2-3 and V is TRBV11-1; 12 nucleotides match TRBD1. There are 19 residues in the CDR3. V lost 2 bases and J lost 6; bases outside the gene matches: 15. In germline, CDR1 is SGHAT, CDR2 FQDESV (reference sequence). The CDR3 sequence: CASSLTPGQGAFLADTQYF. Written as DNA, the CDR3 is TGTGCCAGCAGCTTAACGCCGGGACAGGGGGCGTTTTTAGCGGATACGCAGTATTTT.

Many counts were recorded for this clonotype. V usage is TRBV7-2 and J usage is TRBJ2-3; 10 nucleotides match TRBD2. Germline trimming cut 5 bases from V and 0 bases from J; bases unmatched to any gene: 8. The germline CDR1 and CDR2 sequences are SGHTA and FQGNSA. The CDR3 loop spans 17 amino acids. In DNA form, the CDR3 reads TGTGCCAGCAGCCCATGGACTAGCGGACTTAGCACAGATACGCAGTATTTT. It translates to CASSPWTSGLSTDTQYF.

Many counts were recorded for this clonotype. The genes are TRBV9 and TRBJ2-1, with a weak D call TRBD2 (6 bases). In germline, CDR1 is SGDLS, CDR2 YYNGEE. V was shortened by 4 bases and J by 4 bases, with 12 bases between the two germline ends. This CDR3 region has 14 residues. The CDR3 nucleotides read TGTGCCAGCAGCTCACGGGACTCATACAATGAGCAGTTCTTC. Residues: CASSSRDSYNEQFF.

At least ten counts were recorded for this clonotype. The chain is built from TRBV29-1 and TRBJ2-3; 7 nucleotides match TRBD1. The length of the CDR3 is 16 residues. The trim removed 5 bases at V and 0 bases at J, leaving 11 bases unmatched. CDR1 and CDR2 (germline): SQVTM, ANQGSEA. This chain's CDR3 is CSVCSIDRDSTDTQYF. The CDR3 nucleotides read TGCAGCGTTTGCTCCATTGACAGGGATAGCACAGATACGCAGTATTTT.

In its sample, this clonotype was seen many times. The rearrangement uses TRBV4-3 and TRBJ2-3; D unclear. The CDR3 runs to 14 residues. The germline CDR1 and CDR2 sequences are LGHNA and YSLEER. Trimming removed 0 bases from V and 3 bases from J, with 7 bases in between. The CDR3: CASSQEAGTDTQYF. CDR3 nucleotide sequence: TGCGCCAGCAGCCAAGAAGCCGGAACAGATACGCAGTATTTT.

This clonotype was counted ten times or more. This chain uses TRBV2 with TRBJ2-7, with 7 bases lining up with TRBD1. V shed 6 bases and J 3 bases; nucleotides not matched to a gene: 2. This CDR3 contains 12 residues. Germline loops: CDR1 SNHLY, CDR2 FYNNEI. The CDR3 DNA reads as TGTGCCAGCAGGGGGGACAGCTACGAGCAGTACTTC. Its protein product is CASRGDSYEQYF.

This clonotype showed up many times. The genes are TRBV20-1 and TRBJ2-7; 9 bases match TRBD1. Germline CDR1 DFQATT, CDR2 SNEGSKA (reference sequence). The J segment lost 3 bases and the V segment lost 1 base, leaving 7 bases of the junction unmatched. The CDR3 consists of 15 residues. This CDR3 is CSARALGQGFYEQYF. The CDR3 nucleotides read TGCAGTGCTAGAGCTCTCGGACAGGGGTTCTACGAGCAGTACTTC.

V and J are TRBV6-5 and TRBJ2-7; TRBD1 matches at 7 bases. With V trimmed by 0 bases and J by 1 base, 6 bases remained unmatched. Germline-derived CDR1 and CDR2 are MNHEY and SVGAGI. The CDR3 spans 16 residues. The CDR3 nucleotides are TGTGCCAGCAGTTACTCCCCGGGACAGCCTTCCTACGAGCAGTACTTC. Its translation is CASSYSPGQPSYEQYF.

This clonotype was observed many times. The chain links TRBV29-1 to TRBJ1-5, with D maybe TRBD1 (6 bases). Trimming shortened V by 7 bases and J by 6 bases, and 16 bases separated the two germline ends. The CDR3 length is 13 residues. Germline V gene sequence: CDR1 SQVTM, CDR2 ANQGSEA. CDR3 in amino acids: CSAAVEGVQPQHF. CDR3 coding DNA: TGCAGCGCTGCTGTGGAGGGGGTTCAGCCCCAGCATTTT. Full variable domain (missing parts from reference TRBV29-1 and TRBJ1-5): SAVISQKPSRDICQRGTSLTIQCQVDSQVTMMFWYRQQPGQSLTLIATANQGSEATYESGFVIDKFPISRPNLTFSTLTVSNMSPEDSSIYLCSAAVEGVQPQHFGDGTRLSIL.

This clonotype was counted at least ten times. The gene calls are TRBV12-3 or TRBV12-4 and TRBJ1-6; 9 bases match TRBD1. This CDR3 is built from 15 residues. J was trimmed by 6 bases and V by 7 bases; bases with no gene match: 7. The CDR3, as DNA: TGTGCCAGCACCTCCGGGACAGGGATTAATTCACCCCTCCACTTT. It is translated as CASTSGTGINSPLHF.

This clonotype occurred a few times. V and J are TRBV5-1 and TRBJ2-2, with D uncertain. The ends were cut back, 2 bases at V and 6 bases at J, with 11 bases in the middle. This CDR3 comprises 14 residues. Germline V gene sequence: CDR1 SGHRS, CDR2 YFSETQ. CDR3 residues: CASSLPGFPGELFF. The CDR3 DNA reads as TGCGCCAGCAGCTTACCGGGTTTTCCCGGGGAGCTGTTTTTT.

The chain employs TRBV12-3 or TRBV12-4 and TRBJ2-2, with TRBD1 identical over 7 bases. The CDR3 extends over 15 amino acids. Trimming cost V 5 bases and J 0 bases; bases outside gene matches: 3. CDR3 protein: CASSTQGANTGELFF. The CDR3 nucleotides read TGTGCCAGCAGTACTCAGGGGGCGAACACCGGGGAGCTGTTTTTT.

The table lists this clonotype with many counts. The chain uses TRBV7-2 and TRBJ2-7; D is perhaps TRBD2 (6 bases). Trimming took off 5 bases at V and 6 bases at J, with 17 bases between the two ends. The CDR3 has 14 amino acids. The germline CDR1 and CDR2 sequences are SGHTA and FQGNSA. The CDR3 nucleotides read TGTGCCAGCAGCGGGCGGGACCCCCGCCGCGAGCAGTACTTC. Translating it yields CASSGRDPRREQYF.